This TCR beta chain was captured in a study of T cells in Graves' hyperthyroidism and ophthalmopathy. Study-level information: Peripheral blood was collected at initial diagnosis, before any treatment.

The TCR beta CDR3 regions underwent amplification using RNA transcripts as the source. The primer set for the first-round RT-PCR of the TCR CDR3 was HTBI. Using its own MiXCR run on the multiplex PCR reads, TCRdb lists one record per CDR3 protein. The table has 750,000 to 900,000 distinct CDR3 sequences, approximately 40% seen once. Germline assignment: CDR1 LNHNV and CDR2 YYDKDF (reference sequence). Trimming cost V 2 bases and J 0 bases, with 11 bases left between them. This CDR3 has 17 residues. This clonotype was recorded at least ten times. Its target is unknown. No progression to ophthalmopathy during 18 months of follow-up defined stable disease. The authors obtained PBMCs from roughly 9.7 ml of fresh peripheral blood. Whole-study results and caveats: Ophthalmopathy cases were set apart from stable hyperthyroidism by a 13 V-J model.

This TCR was sampled from a man aged 18-30 years with Graves' hyperthyroidism. V is TRBV15 and J is TRBJ1-6; tentatively, D is TRBD1 (6 bases). The sequenced material came from blood. The CDR3 DNA sequence: TGTGCCACCAGCAGACTAGGGGGGAGCTCCTATAATTCACCCCTCCACTTT. Protein product: CATSRLGGSSYNSPLHF.